These 21 T cell receptor beta chains were sequenced from one sample in a study of blood T cell repertoires in COVID-19. Assay: immunoSEQ multiplex PCR; the TCRdb copy retains only in-frame clones and omits some. This sample has some 200,000 clones; about 90% occur once, and the top ten carry approximately 2.7%. Material: peripheral blood. The source of these receptors is a man aged 40-49 years with active or convalescent COVID-19.

V is TRBV4-3 and J is TRBJ1-2; 8 nucleotides align to TRBD1. Germline V gene lookup returns CDR1 LGHNA and CDR2 YSLEER. J lost 8 bases, V lost 0 bases, and 5 bases had no gene match. CDR3 length: 14 amino acids. The CDR3 DNA reads as TGCGCCAGCAGCCAAGATCAGGGGGCGGAAGGCTACACCTTC. Amino acid sequence: CASSQDQGAEGYTF.

This chain joins TRBV5-6 and TRBJ2-5; 8 bases agree with TRBD2. V shed 2 bases, J shed 5 bases, and the junction held 5 bases outside the gene matches. Germline V gives CDR1 SGHDT, CDR2 YYEEEE. The CDR3 has 14 residues. Here the CDR3 DNA reads TGTGCCAGCAGCTTTGGGACTAGTGTGGAGACCCAGTACTTC. The encoded protein is CASSFGTSVETQYF.

The chain has TRBV7-2 and TRBJ1-4; TRBD1 aligns across 7 bases. The CDR3 length is 14 residues. Per the germline V gene, CDR1 is SGHTA and CDR2 is FQGNSA. The junction had 4 bases not matched to a gene; V was cut back by 5 bases and J by 4 bases. For the CDR3, the DNA is TGTGCCAGCAGCCGGGACAGATATAATGAAAAACTGTTTTTT. This sequence encodes CASSRDRYNEKLFF. The full variable domain, rest sourced from reference TRBV7-2 and TRBJ1-4, is GAGVSQSPSNKVTEKGKDVELRCDPISGHTALYWYRQSLGQGLEFLIYFQGNSAPDKSGLPSDRFSAERTGGSVSTLTIQRTQQEDSAVYLCASSRDRYNEKLFFGSGTQLSVL.

The chain carries TRBV9 and TRBJ2-1; 8 positions agree with TRBD1. The germline gives CDR1 SGDLS, CDR2 YYNGEE. The CDR3 is 15 amino acids. V lost 3 bases to trimming and J lost 4 bases; unmatched junction nucleotides: 6. For the CDR3, the DNA is TGTGCCAGCAGCGCAGGAGGACAGGGATACAATGAGCAGTTCTTC. Amino acid sequence: CASSAGGQGYNEQFF.

This clone was counted only a few times. This chain connects TRBV28 to TRBJ1-4; 8 positions agree with TRBD1. The CDR3 sequence is 17 residues long. Germline trimming cut 6 bases from V and 8 bases from J; bases unmatched to any gene: 17. The germline V gene has CDR1 MDHEN and CDR2 SYDVKM. CDR3 sequence reads: CASRPTLMDRVGEKLFF. In DNA form, the CDR3 reads TGTGCCAGCAGGCCCACCCTCATGGACAGGGTAGGGGAAAAACTGTTTTTT.

The chain recombines TRBV11-2 with TRBJ1-1; D unclear. CDR1 is SGHAT and CDR2 is FQNNGV in the germline V gene. V was clipped by 5 bases and J by 3 bases, with 7 bases between them. This CDR3 comprises 12 residues. In DNA, the CDR3 is TGTGCCAGCAGCGAGTCGTACACTGAAGCTTTCTTT. Residues: CASSESYTEAFF.

The chain is built from TRBV19 and TRBJ2-7, with 14 bases identical to TRBD2. The CDR3 contains 15 residues. Germline V gene sequence: CDR1 LNHDA, CDR2 SQIVND (reference sequence). V shed 3 bases and J 4 bases; nucleotides not matched to a gene: 2. CDR3 sequence reads: CASSIRTSGGYEQYF. CDR3 DNA: TGTGCCAGTAGTATCCGGACTAGCGGGGGGTACGAGCAGTACTTC.

This chain connects TRBV6-5 to TRBJ2-5; 10 bases line up with TRBD1. The germline V gene encodes CDR1 MNHEY and CDR2 SVGAGI. The J segment lost 4 bases and the V segment lost 2 bases, leaving 4 bases of the junction unmatched. This CDR3 region has 15 residues. CDR3 sequence reads: CASSYRQGAGETQYF. In DNA, the CDR3 is TGTGCCAGCAGTTACCGACAGGGGGCTGGAGAGACCCAGTACTTC.

This clone has just a few counts. CDR3 bases: TGTGCCAGCAGCCGGACTAGCGGGGTCCCCGGGAACAATGAGCAGTTCTTC. As protein: CASSRTSGVPGNNEQFF. The V call is TRBV7-2, the J call TRBJ2-1; 12 bases line up with TRBD2. Germline CDR1 reads SGHTA; CDR2 reads FQGNSA. V trimming: 5 bases; J trimming: 5 bases; junction bases outside the gene matches: 10. This CDR3 region has 17 residues.

This clone has a single count. The chain is built from TRBV12-5 and TRBJ1-4, with 8 bases matching TRBD1. Germline V gene data show CDR1 as LGHNT and CDR2 as FRNRAP. This CDR3 contains 15 residues. J gave up 7 bases and V 1 base, and 5 bases lay outside the gene matches. CDR3 nucleotides: TGTGCTAGTGGTTTGGAACAGGGGGTAAGTGAAAAACTGTTTTTT. This sequence encodes CASGLEQGVSEKLFF.

This rearrangement joins TRBV5-8 to TRBJ2-6, with TRBD1 as a possible D gene (6 bases). CDR3 length equals 16 residues. CDR1 SGHTS and CDR2 YDEGEE come from the germline V gene. V was pared by 2 bases and J by 2 bases, with 11 bases between. CDR3 protein: CASSFGQPAGANVLTF. The CDR3 nucleotides read TGTGCCAGCAGCTTCGGACAGCCAGCTGGGGCCAACGTCCTGACTTTC.

This chain links TRBV6-2 or TRBV6-3 with TRBJ2-7; 8 bases agree with TRBD1. J lost 3 bases, V lost 5 bases, and 6 bases had no gene match. Germline V gives CDR1 MNHEY, CDR2 SVGEGT. The CDR3 has 14 amino acids. CDR3 bases: TGTGCCAGCAGTATCAAGACAGGGGACTACGAGCAGTACTTC. As protein: CASSIKTGDYEQYF.

The CDR3 here is CASSPGRSYEQYF. The CDR3 DNA reads TGTGCCAGCAGCCCGGGTCGAAGCTACGAGCAGTACTTC. J is TRBJ2-7 and V is TRBV3-1 (or the pseudogene TRBV3-2); D gene unclear. The V gene's germline CDR1 is LGHDT and CDR2 YNNKEL (reference sequence). This CDR3 spans 13 amino acids. V dropped 4 bases and J dropped 3 bases, with 10 bases sitting between them.

This chain uses TRBV19 with TRBJ1-2; no reliable D call. This CDR3 has 13 residues. The germline V gene has CDR1 LNHDA and CDR2 SQIVND (reference sequence). The V end lost 6 bases, the J end lost 7 bases, and 15 bases lay between the germline ends. The CDR3 sequence is CASRASRGGGYTF. The CDR3 region has the DNA TGTGCCAGTAGGGCTTCAAGAGGAGGTGGCTACACCTTC.

The rearrangement joins TRBV4-2 to TRBJ1-3, with TRBD1 matching over 9 bases. Trimming took 3 bases from V and 4 from J; bases not matched to a gene: 7. This CDR3 comprises 16 residues. Germline V gives CDR1 LGHNA, CDR2 YNFKEQ. This CDR3 reads CASSQAAGTGGNTIYF. CDR3 coding DNA: TGTGCCAGCAGCCAGGCAGCCGGGACAGGGGGAAACACCATATATTTT.

J is TRBJ2-1 and V is TRBV5-1; TRBD2 agrees at 9 bases. The CDR3 is 15 amino acids. Germline CDR1 SGHRS, CDR2 YFSETQ. Losses at the gene ends were 4 bases for V and 5 bases for J; bases not matched to a gene: 7. The CDR3 protein is CASSHGTSRDNEQFF. DNA of the CDR3: TGCGCCAGCAGCCACGGGACTAGCAGGGACAATGAGCAGTTCTTC.

The chain employs TRBV6-5 and TRBJ1-1; 7 bases map to TRBD1. CDR1 is MNHEY, CDR2 SVGAGI, per germline. After removal of 2 bases from V and 1 base from J, the junction contained 4 bases not matched to a gene. The length of the CDR3 is 15 residues. The DNA of the CDR3 is TGTGCCAGCAGTTACCGACAGGGAAAGAACACTGAAGCTTTCTTT. This codes for CASSYRQGKNTEAFF.

The rearrangement links TRBV5-1 to TRBJ1-2; D unresolved. V was trimmed by 4 bases and J by 4 bases, leaving 11 bases between them. The CDR3 spans 13 residues. Germline CDR1 and CDR2: SGHRS and YFSETQ. This chain's CDR3 is CASSVTGIYGYTF. CDR3 DNA: TGCGCCAGCAGCGTAACCGGGATCTATGGCTACACCTTC.

The chain uses TRBV11-2 and TRBJ2-1, with 8 bases matching TRBD1. The CDR3 is 16 residues long. Germline trimming cut 0 bases from V and 6 bases from J; bases unmatched to any gene: 7. CDR1 and CDR2 (germline): SGHAT, FQNNGV. CDR3 in amino acids: CASSLERQGAVNEQFF. In nucleotides, the CDR3 is TGTGCCAGCAGCTTAGAACGGCAGGGGGCGGTCAATGAGCAGTTCTTC.

The rearrangement uses TRBV3-1 (or the pseudogene TRBV3-2) and TRBJ2-1; D may be TRBD2 (5 bases). Germline V gene sequence: CDR1 LGHDT, CDR2 YNNKEL (reference sequence). The CDR3 sequence is 13 residues long. V shed 4 bases and J shed 7 bases, with 11 bases lying between them. The CDR3 DNA sequence: TGTGCCAGCAGCCTTCGTCGAGGGAATGAGCAGTTCTTC. Protein sequence: CASSLRRGNEQFF.

The gene calls are TRBV4-3 and TRBJ1-1; weak D call: TRBD1 (5 bases). Trimming took 0 bases from V and 8 from J, leaving 7 bases between them. The CDR3 length is 12 residues. CDR1 LGHNA and CDR2 YSLEER come from the germline V gene. The CDR3 loop reads CASSQEGAEAFF. The DNA of the CDR3 is TGCGCCAGCAGCCAAGAAGGGGCCGAAGCTTTCTTT.